The clone carrying this T cell receptor beta chain occurred a few times. The sample is drawn from a study of T cells in localized non-small cell lung cancer. Profiling relied on immunoSEQ multiplex PCR, and the TCRdb table lists in-frame clones only, not all of them. The sample consists of some 78,000 clones, roughly four fifths of them appearing once. Trimming removed 4 bases at V and 5 bases at J, with 18 bases between. Germline V gene data show CDR1 as SGHRS and CDR2 as YFSETQ. The length of the CDR3 is 15 residues. Sequencing was performed on peripheral blood, taken before any cancer treatment. The source is a man between 40 and 70 years old with stage I lung adenocarcinoma. This chain joins TRBV5-1 and TRBJ2-5; D possibly matches TRBD1 or TRBD2 (7 bases each). CDR3 sequence: CASSRGEGAGETQYF. DNA for the CDR3: TGCGCCAGCAGCCGCGGGGAGGGGGCCGGTGAGACCCAGTACTTC. The full variable domain, its missing parts supplied by reference TRBV5-1 and TRBJ2-5, is KAGVTQTPRYLIKTRGQQVTLSCSPISGHRSVSWYQQTPGQGLQFLFEYFSETQRNKGNFPGRFSGRQFSNSRSEMNVSTLELGDSALYLCASSRGEGAGETQYFGPGTRLLVL.